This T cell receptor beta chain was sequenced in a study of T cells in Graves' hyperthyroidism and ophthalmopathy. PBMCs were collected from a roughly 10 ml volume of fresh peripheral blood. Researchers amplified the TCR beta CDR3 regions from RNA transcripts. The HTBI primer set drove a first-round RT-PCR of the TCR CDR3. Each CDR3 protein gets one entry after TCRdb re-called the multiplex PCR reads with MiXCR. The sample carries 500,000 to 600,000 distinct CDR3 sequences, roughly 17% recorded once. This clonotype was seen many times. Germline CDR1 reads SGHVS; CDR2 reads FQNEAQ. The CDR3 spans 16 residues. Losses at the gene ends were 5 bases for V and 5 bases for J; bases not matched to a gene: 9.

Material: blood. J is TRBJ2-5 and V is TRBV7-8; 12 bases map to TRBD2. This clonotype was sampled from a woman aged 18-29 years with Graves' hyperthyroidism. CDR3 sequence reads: CASSPQGLAGWETQYF. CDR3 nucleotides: TGTGCCAGCAGCCCCCAAGGACTAGCGGGATGGGAGACCCAGTACTTC. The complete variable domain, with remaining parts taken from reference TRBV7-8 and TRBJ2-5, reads GAGVSQSPRYKVAKRGQDVALRCDPISGHVSLFWYQQALGQGPEFLTYFQNEAQLDKSGLPSDRFFAERPEGSVSTLKIQRTQQEDSAVYLCASSPQGLAGWETQYFGPGTRLLVL.